A single sample is the source of the 23 T cell receptor beta chains below, sequenced in a study of human thymus T cells. Assay used: immunoSEQ multiplex PCR; TCRdb lists only in-frame clones, some missing. The sample shows some 120,000 clones, around 94% of them seen only once. Corrective cardiac operations yielded the resected thymus tissue. Sequencing was performed on thymus tissue. The origin of the receptors is a boy under two years old with a congenital heart defect but otherwise immunologically healthy.

V usage is TRBV15 and J usage is TRBJ1-3; D remains unclear. CDR1 and CDR2 from the germline V gene are LNHNV and YYDKDF (reference sequence). Deletions cut 0 bases from V and 2 bases from J, with 11 bases between. The CDR3 is 16 amino acids. The CDR3 region is CATSRDPDGPGNTIYF. The CDR3 DNA reads as TGTGCCACCAGCAGAGACCCGGACGGCCCTGGAAACACCATATATTTT.

The CDR3 loop is CASSLEGPGDNYGYTF. The CDR3 bases are TGTGCCAGCAGCTTGGAGGGACCAGGGGACAACTATGGCTACACCTTC. V and J are TRBV5-8 and TRBJ1-2, with D tentatively TRBD1 (6 bases). The CDR3 is made up of 16 amino acids. V was clipped by 0 bases and J by 2 bases, with 14 bases between them. Germline V gene sequence: CDR1 SGHTS, CDR2 YDEGEE.

The chain is built from TRBV14 and TRBJ1-1; D is unclear. Trimming shortened V by 0 bases and J by 0 bases, and 11 bases separated the two germline ends. Germline CDR1 reads SGHDN; CDR2 reads FVKESK. The CDR3 is made up of 16 amino acids. DNA for the CDR3: TGTGCCAGCAGCCAAGAGGGAGGAGGCCTGAACACTGAAGCTTTCTTT. It specifies CASSQEGGGLNTEAFF.

The chain combines TRBV6-5 with TRBJ1-1, with TRBD1 identical over 10 bases. With V trimmed by 8 bases and J by 11 bases, 14 bases remained unmatched. Germline values: CDR1 MNHEY, CDR2 SVGAGI. The CDR3 covers 14 residues. The CDR3 DNA is TGTGCCAGCCGACGTGGACAGGGGGTGAGTGATGCTTTCTTT. This sequence encodes CASRRGQGVSDAFF.

The chain joins TRBV30 to TRBJ1-5; D call uncertain. Germline V CDR1 and CDR2: GTSNPN, SVGIG (reference sequence). Trimming removed 0 bases at V and 0 bases at J, with 18 bases between. This CDR3 contains 18 residues. For the CDR3, the DNA is TGTGCCTGGAGTGTACGCAACGGGCAGGATTATAGCAATCAGCCCCAGCATTTT. Protein: CAWSVRNGQDYSNQPQHF.

CDR3 nucleotides: TGTGCCAGTACCCCTGGTTCCACCCGTTGGACTATATCACCCCTCCACTTT. It encodes CASTPGSTRWTISPLHF. The chain combines TRBV19 with TRBJ1-6, with no clear D. CDR1 and CDR2 from the germline V gene are LNHDA and SQIVND (reference sequence). The CDR3 has 17 residues. V lost 7 bases to trimming and J lost 10 bases, with 26 bases between them.

This chain links TRBV11-2 with TRBJ2-7; D remains unclear. CDR1 is SGHAT, CDR2 FQNNGV, per germline. There are 13 residues in the CDR3. The ends were cut back, 5 bases at V and 4 bases at J, with 12 bases in the middle. The CDR3 region has the DNA TGTGCCAGCAGCCCTCCAGCTGGGTACGAGCAGTACTTC. Residues: CASSPPAGYEQYF. The variable domain in full, completed from reference TRBV11-2 and TRBJ2-7, reads EAGVAQSPRYKIIEKRQSVAFWCNPISGHATLYWYQQILGQGPKLLIQFQNNGVVDDSQLPKDRFSAERLKGVDSTLKIQPAKLEDSAVYLCASSPPAGYEQYFGPGTRLTVT.

This sequence joins TRBV7-3 and TRBJ1-6, with D maybe TRBD1 (5 bases). Per the germline V gene, CDR1 is SGHTA and CDR2 is FQGTGA. The CDR3 covers 15 residues. Trimming cost V 10 bases and J 0 bases, with 13 bases left between them. The CDR3 sequence: CAILGGSSYNSPLHF. DNA for the CDR3: TGTGCCATCCTGGGGGGGAGCTCCTATAATTCACCCCTCCACTTT. Variable domain in full (rest from reference TRBV7-3 and TRBJ1-6): GAGVSQTPSNKVTEKGKYVELRCDPISGHTALYWYRQSLGQGPEFLIYFQGTGAADDSGLPNDRFFAVRPEGSVSTLKIQRTERGDSAVYLCAILGGSSYNSPLHFGNGTRLTVT.

This clone was picked up one time. The CDR3 DNA reads TGCGCCAGCAGCACTGGGGGATGGGACCAGTACTTC. Protein sequence: CASSTGGWDQYF. V gene TRBV4-1 combines with J gene TRBJ2-4; D may correspond to TRBD1 or TRBD2 (5 bases each). The CDR3 runs to 12 residues. CDR1 and CDR2 from the germline V gene are MGHRA and YSYEKL. Trimming left V 5 bases short and J 13 bases short, with 15 bases between.

This clone was picked up one time. In DNA, the CDR3 is TGTGCCAGCAGCTTAGCGACAGGGGAAGAGGTGACCCAGTACTTC. Its translation: CASSLATGEEVTQYF. The chain employs TRBV7-8 and TRBJ2-5; 8 nucleotides match TRBD1. CDR3 length equals 15 residues. The germline V gene encodes CDR1 SGHVS and CDR2 FQNEAQ. J lost 7 bases, V lost 0 bases, and 7 bases had no gene match.

This chain uses TRBV13 with TRBJ2-5; 11 nucleotides match TRBD2. Germline V gives CDR1 PRHDT, CDR2 FYEKMQ (reference sequence). The CDR3 runs 18 residues. With 1 base clipped from V and 5 bases from J, the junction kept 12 bases outside the gene matches. The CDR3: CASSLVIGSGGAEETQYF. DNA for the CDR3: TGTGCCAGCAGCTTAGTAATTGGTAGCGGGGGGGCCGAGGAGACCCAGTACTTC.

The chain uses TRBV2 and TRBJ2-7; a weak D match, TRBD1 (7 bases). CDR1 SNHLY and CDR2 FYNNEI come from the germline V gene. The CDR3 covers 14 residues. V lost 3 bases to trimming and J lost 3 bases, with 12 bases between them. The CDR3 sequence: CASSDWQGGYEQYF. Written as DNA, the CDR3 is TGTGCCAGCAGTGATTGGCAGGGGGGCTACGAGCAGTACTTC.

Comments on this clone: Other DNA sequences in this specimen translate into the identical CDR3. This rearrangement joins TRBV4-3 to TRBJ1-6; D uncertain. Per the germline V gene, CDR1 is LGHNA and CDR2 is YSLEER. The CDR3 sequence is 16 residues long. Trimming took off 0 bases at V and 0 bases at J, with 6 bases between the two ends. CDR3 nucleotide sequence: TGCGCCAGCAGCCAAGAACGGGTCTCCTATAATTCACCCCTCCACTTT. Residues: CASSQERVSYNSPLHF.

This chain uses TRBV4-1 with TRBJ2-7, with a possible D match to TRBD1 (6 bases). Trimming stripped 4 bases from V and 6 bases from J, with 28 bases between. The CDR3 consists of 18 residues. Germline loops: CDR1 MGHRA, CDR2 YSYEKL. This chain's CDR3 is CASSPGTQLNRDPCEQYF. In nucleotides, the CDR3 is TGCGCCAGCAGCCCCGGAACCCAACTAAACAGGGACCCCTGCGAGCAGTACTTC.

V and J are TRBV9 and TRBJ2-3; 12 bases are shared with TRBD2. The CDR3 runs to 19 residues. Germline V CDR1 and CDR2: SGDLS, YYNGEE. V shed 4 bases and J 1 base; nucleotides not matched to a gene: 13. For the CDR3, the DNA is TGTGCCAGCAGCAGACGCGGACTAGCGGGGTTACAGGGCACAGATACGCAGTATTTT. It specifies CASSRRGLAGLQGTDTQYF. Filled out from reference TRBV9 and TRBJ2-3, the complete variable domain reads DSGVTQTPKHLITATGQRVTLRCSPRSGDLSVYWYQQSLDQGLQFLIQYYNGEERAKGNILERFSAQQFPDLHSELNLSSLELGDSALYFCASSRRGLAGLQGTDTQYFGPGTRLTVL.

The rearrangement links TRBV5-4 to TRBJ2-7; 7 nucleotides match TRBD1. Per germline, CDR1 SGHNT and CDR2 YYREEE (reference sequence). Trimming at V came to 4 bases and at J to 5 bases, leaving 12 bases not matched to a gene. This CDR3 spans 15 amino acids. The CDR3 here is CASSTDRAVGDEQYF. CDR3 DNA: TGTGCCAGCAGCACCGACAGGGCAGTGGGGGACGAGCAGTACTTC.

The rearrangement uses TRBV4-1 and TRBJ2-2; tentative D call: TRBD2 (6 bases). V was trimmed by 0 bases and J by 3 bases, leaving 14 bases between them. The CDR3 loop spans 17 amino acids. Germline CDR1 and CDR2: MGHRA and YSYEKL. CDR3 coding DNA: TGCGCCAGCAGCCAAGATATGGGCGGGGACCACACCGGGGAGCTGTTTTTT. Protein: CASSQDMGGDHTGELFF.

The chain employs TRBV7-3 and TRBJ2-5; TRBD2 aligns across 15 bases. This CDR3 is built from 16 residues. The germline V gene encodes CDR1 SGHTA and CDR2 FQGTGA. V gave up 4 bases and J gave up 5 bases; unmatched junction bases: 5. The CDR3 reads CASSSGLAGGQETQYF. The CDR3 DNA reads TGTGCCAGCAGCTCAGGACTAGCGGGGGGGCAGGAGACCCAGTACTTC.

This rearrangement joins TRBV28 to TRBJ1-6, with 8 nucleotides matching TRBD1. The CDR3 loop spans 15 amino acids. The V gene's germline CDR1 is MDHEN and CDR2 SYDVKM. V lost 6 bases, J lost 9 bases, and 10 bases stayed unmatched. In DNA, the CDR3 is TGTGCCAGCAGCCGCGGACAGGGCAAGGCTTCACCCCTCCACTTT. This translates into CASSRGQGKASPLHF. Looking up the rest from reference TRBV28 and TRBJ1-6 gives the full variable domain: DVKVTQSSRYLVKRTGEKVFLECVQDMDHENMFWYRQDPGLGLRLIYFSYDVKMKEKGDIPEGYSVSREKKERFSLILESASTNQTSMYLCASSRGQGKASPLHFGNGTRLTVT.

This sequence joins TRBV11-3 and TRBJ2-3; no clear D. V lost 0 bases to trimming and J lost 2 bases, with 12 bases between them. The CDR3 has 16 amino acids. Germline V gene data show CDR1 as SGHNT and CDR2 as YENEEA. As DNA, the CDR3 is TGTGCCAGCAGCTTAGATCTGGAACCTTTCACAGATACGCAGTATTTT. Protein product: CASSLDLEPFTDTQYF.

V usage is TRBV28 and J usage is TRBJ2-1; 8 nucleotides align to TRBD2. Germline V CDR1 and CDR2: MDHEN, SYDVKM. CDR3 length: 15 amino acids. The V and J ends lost 5 bases and 4 bases, in that order; junction bases with no gene match: 7. As DNA, the CDR3 is TGTGCCAGCAGTGCTCGGGGGGGCCCATACAATGAGCAGTTCTTC. Amino acids: CASSARGGPYNEQFF.

The table lists this clone with a count of one. The V gene is TRBV25-1, the J gene TRBJ2-1, with D tentatively TRBD2 (6 bases). CDR3 length equals 16 residues. Germline CDR1 reads MGHDK; CDR2 reads SYGVNS. V gave up 3 bases and J gave up 2 bases, with 14 bases separating them. The CDR3 sequence: CASSDNGGSPYNEQFF. CDR3 bases: TGTGCCAGCAGTGATAACGGGGGAAGTCCCTACAATGAGCAGTTCTTC.

The genes are TRBV15 and TRBJ2-7; D uncertain. The CDR3 sequence is 17 residues long. V lost 0 bases to trimming and J lost 3 bases, with 18 bases between them. The V gene's germline CDR1 is LNHNV and CDR2 YYDKDF (reference sequence). Here the CDR3 reads CATSREVRKGRSYEQYF. For the CDR3, the DNA is TGTGCCACCAGCAGAGAGGTGCGCAAGGGCAGGAGCTACGAGCAGTACTTC.